This TCR beta chain was identified during a study of tumor-infiltrating lymphocytes in primary liver carcinoma. The roughly 20-34 mg bulk tissue piece was not sorted before simultaneous RNA and DNA extraction. As to this clonotype: Given the absence of the conserved phenylalanine or tryptophan at the CDR3 end, a read error is likely. No DNA is shown, since the ends of the CDR3 on it are uncertain; the CDR3 is the one TCRdb lists.

Production of TCR beta cDNA used approximately 480 ng total RNA together with a constant-region primer. Three rounds of nested multiplex PCR with slightly modified ARM-PCR produced TCR beta libraries. TCRdb re-called the multiplex PCR reads with MiXCR, one entry per CDR3 protein. Here the sample spans tens of thousands of distinct CDR3 sequences, roughly 70% being singletons. This sequence originates from a middle-aged man with primary liver carcinoma and hepatitis B virus infection. Sequencing input: liver tumor tissue from sampling region 5. Subset defined: tumor region T5, tumor centre.

The chain's CDR3 is CNGSDNERFL. This chain joins TRBV29-1 and TRBJ2-1. The CDR3 numbers 10 amino acids, ends counted. The germline CDR1 and CDR2 sequences are SQVTM and ANQGSEA.